This T cell receptor beta chain was sequenced during a study of blood T cell repertoires in COVID-19. V gave up 0 bases and J gave up 4 bases; unmatched junction bases: 5. Germline V gene sequence: CDR1 SGHRS, CDR2 YFSETQ. The CDR3 extends over 16 amino acids. Sequencing used immunoSEQ multiplex PCR; TCRdb keeps in-frame clones, though not all of them. This sample has tens of thousands of clones; around 87% occur once, and the top ten carry approximately 6.5%. This clone was counted between two and nine times. The TCR comes from a woman aged 60-75 years with COVID-19, enrolled during active disease. The chain couples TRBV5-1 to TRBJ2-2; 8 bases line up with TRBD1. What was sequenced was peripheral blood. The CDR3 spells CASSLGQGTGTGELFF. CDR3 nucleotides: TGCGCCAGCAGCTTGGGACAGGGGACCGGCACCGGGGAGCTGTTTTTT.